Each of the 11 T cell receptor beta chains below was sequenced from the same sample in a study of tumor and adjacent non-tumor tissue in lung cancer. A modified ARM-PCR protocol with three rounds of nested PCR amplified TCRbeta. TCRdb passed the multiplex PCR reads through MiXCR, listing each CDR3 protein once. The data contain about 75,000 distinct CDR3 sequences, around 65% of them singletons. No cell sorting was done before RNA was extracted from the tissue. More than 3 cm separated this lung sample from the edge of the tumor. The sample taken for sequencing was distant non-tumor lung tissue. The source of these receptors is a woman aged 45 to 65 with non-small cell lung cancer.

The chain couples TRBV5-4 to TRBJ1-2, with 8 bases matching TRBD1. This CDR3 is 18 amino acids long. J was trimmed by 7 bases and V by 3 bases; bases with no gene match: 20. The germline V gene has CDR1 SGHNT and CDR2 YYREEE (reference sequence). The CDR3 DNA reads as TGTGCCAGCAGCTCATACCGGGACAGGTACATTAATGAAGTTGGCTACACCTTC. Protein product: CASSSYRDRYINEVGYTF.

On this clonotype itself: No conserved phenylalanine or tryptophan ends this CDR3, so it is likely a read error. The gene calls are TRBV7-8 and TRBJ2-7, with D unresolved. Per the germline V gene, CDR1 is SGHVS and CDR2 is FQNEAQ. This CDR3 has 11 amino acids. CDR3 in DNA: TGTGCCGGCAGCTTTGGTCCCGAGCAGTACCTC. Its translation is CAGSFGPEQYL.

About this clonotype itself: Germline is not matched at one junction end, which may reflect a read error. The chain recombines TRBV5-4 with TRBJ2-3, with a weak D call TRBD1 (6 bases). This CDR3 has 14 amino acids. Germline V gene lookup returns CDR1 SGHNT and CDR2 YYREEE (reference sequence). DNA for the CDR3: TGTGCCAGCAGCCCAACAGGGAGCACAGATACGGAGTATTTT. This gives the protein CASSPTGSTDTEYF.

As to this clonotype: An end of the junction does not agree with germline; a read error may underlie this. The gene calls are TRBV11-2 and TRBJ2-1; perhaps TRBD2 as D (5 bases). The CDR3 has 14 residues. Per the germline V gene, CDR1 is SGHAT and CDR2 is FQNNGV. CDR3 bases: TGTGCCAGCAGCTTCCTAGCTCGATACAATGAGCGGTTCTTC. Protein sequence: CASSFLARYNERFF.

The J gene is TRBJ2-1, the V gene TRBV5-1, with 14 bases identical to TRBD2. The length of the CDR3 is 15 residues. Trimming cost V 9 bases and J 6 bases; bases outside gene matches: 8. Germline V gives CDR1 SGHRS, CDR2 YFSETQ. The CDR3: CATTIGTSGSNEQFF. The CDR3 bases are TGCGCCACCACCATTGGGACTAGCGGGAGCAATGAGCAGTTCTTC.

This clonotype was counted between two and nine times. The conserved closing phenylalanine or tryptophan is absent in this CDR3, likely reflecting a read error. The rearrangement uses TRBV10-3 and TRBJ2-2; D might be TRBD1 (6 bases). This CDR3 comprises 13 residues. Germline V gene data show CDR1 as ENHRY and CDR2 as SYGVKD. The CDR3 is CAINDRNTRELFI. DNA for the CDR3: TGTGCTATCAATGACAGGAACACCAGGGAGCTGTTTATT.

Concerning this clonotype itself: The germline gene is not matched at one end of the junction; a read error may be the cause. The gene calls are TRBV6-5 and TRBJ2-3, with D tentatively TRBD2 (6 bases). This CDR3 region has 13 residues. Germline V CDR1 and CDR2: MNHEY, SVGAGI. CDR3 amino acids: CATRDWNTDTQYF. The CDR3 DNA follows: TGTGCCACGAGGGACTGGAACACAGATACGCAGTATTTC.

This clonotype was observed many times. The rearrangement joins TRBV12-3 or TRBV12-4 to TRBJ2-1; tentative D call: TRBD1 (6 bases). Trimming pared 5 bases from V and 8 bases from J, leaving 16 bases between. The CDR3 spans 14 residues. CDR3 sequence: CASSPGHSGDEQFF. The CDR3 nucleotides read TGTGCCAGCAGTCCGGGACACTCAGGCGATGAGCAGTTCTTC.

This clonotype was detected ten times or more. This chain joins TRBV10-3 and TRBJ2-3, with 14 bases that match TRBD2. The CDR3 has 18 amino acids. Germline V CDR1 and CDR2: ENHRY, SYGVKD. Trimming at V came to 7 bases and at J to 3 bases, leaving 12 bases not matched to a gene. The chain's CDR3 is CAIKSIGLAGGRTDTQYF. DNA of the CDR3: TGTGCCATCAAAAGTATCGGACTAGCGGGAGGAAGGACAGATACGCAGTATTTT.

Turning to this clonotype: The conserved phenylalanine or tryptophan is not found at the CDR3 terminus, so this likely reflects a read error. This CDR3 is CASCRTGFFGYTS. Here the CDR3 DNA reads TGTGCCAGCTGCCGGACAGGTTTTTTTGGCTACACCTCC. This chain joins TRBV28 and TRBJ1-2; 7 bases match TRBD1. Germline CDR1 and CDR2: MDHEN and SYDVKM. V lost 8 bases, J lost 7 bases, and 10 bases stayed unmatched. This CDR3 region has 13 residues.

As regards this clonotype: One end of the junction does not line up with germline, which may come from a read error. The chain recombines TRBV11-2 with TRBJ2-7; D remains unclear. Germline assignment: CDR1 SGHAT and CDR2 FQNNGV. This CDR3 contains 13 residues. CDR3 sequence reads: CASSLAPGNEQHF. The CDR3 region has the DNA TGTGCCAGCAGCTTAGCGCCTGGGAACGAGCAGCACTTC.